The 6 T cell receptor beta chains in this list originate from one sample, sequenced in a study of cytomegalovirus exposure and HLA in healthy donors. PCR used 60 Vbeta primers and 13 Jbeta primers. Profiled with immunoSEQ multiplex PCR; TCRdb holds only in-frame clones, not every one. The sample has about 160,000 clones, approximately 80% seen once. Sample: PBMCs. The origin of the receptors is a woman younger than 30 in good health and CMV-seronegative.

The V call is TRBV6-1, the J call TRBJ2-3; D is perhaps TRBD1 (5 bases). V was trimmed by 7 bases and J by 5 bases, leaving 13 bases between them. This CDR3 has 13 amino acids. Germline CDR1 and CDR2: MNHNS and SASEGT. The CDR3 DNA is TGTGCCAGCAACGGCAGGGTGGTAGATACGCAGTATTTT. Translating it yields CASNGRVVDTQYF.

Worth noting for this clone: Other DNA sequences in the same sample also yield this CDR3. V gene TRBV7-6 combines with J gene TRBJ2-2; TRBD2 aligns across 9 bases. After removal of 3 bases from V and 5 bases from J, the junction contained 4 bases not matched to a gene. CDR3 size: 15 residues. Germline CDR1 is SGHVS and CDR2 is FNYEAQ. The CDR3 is CASSFSGSETGELFF. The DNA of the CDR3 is TGTGCCAGCAGCTTTAGCGGGAGTGAGACCGGGGAGCTGTTTTTT. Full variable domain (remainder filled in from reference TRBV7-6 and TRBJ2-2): GAGVSQSPRYKVTKRGQDVALRCDPISGHVSLYWYRQALGQGPEFLTYFNYEAQQDKSGLPNDRFSAERPEGSISTLTIQRTEQRDSAMYRCASSFSGSETGELFFGEGSRLTVL.

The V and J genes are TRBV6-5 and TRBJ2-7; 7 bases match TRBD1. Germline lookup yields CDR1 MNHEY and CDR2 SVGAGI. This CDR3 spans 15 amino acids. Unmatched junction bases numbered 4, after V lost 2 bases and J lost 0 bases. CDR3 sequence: CASSYGTAASYEQYF. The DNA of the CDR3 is TGTGCCAGCAGTTACGGGACAGCCGCCTCCTACGAGCAGTACTTC.

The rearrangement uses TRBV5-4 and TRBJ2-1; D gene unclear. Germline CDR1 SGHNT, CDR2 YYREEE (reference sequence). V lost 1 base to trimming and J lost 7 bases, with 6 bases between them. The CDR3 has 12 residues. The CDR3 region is CASSLPRNEQFF. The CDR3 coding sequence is TGTGCCAGCAGCTTGCCCAGGAATGAGCAGTTCTTC.

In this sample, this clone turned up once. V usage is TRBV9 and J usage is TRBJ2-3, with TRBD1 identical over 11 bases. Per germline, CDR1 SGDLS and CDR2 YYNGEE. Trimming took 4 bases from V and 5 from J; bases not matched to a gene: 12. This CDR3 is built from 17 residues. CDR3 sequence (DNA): TGTGCCAGCAGCCCACGGACAGGGGGCTTTTCGTTAGATACGCAGTATTTT. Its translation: CASSPRTGGFSLDTQYF. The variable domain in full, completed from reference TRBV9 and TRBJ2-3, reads DSGVTQTPKHLITATGQRVTLRCSPRSGDLSVYWYQQSLDQGLQFLIQYYNGEERAKGNILERFSAQQFPDLHSELNLSSLELGDSALYFCASSPRTGGFSLDTQYFGPGTRLTVL.

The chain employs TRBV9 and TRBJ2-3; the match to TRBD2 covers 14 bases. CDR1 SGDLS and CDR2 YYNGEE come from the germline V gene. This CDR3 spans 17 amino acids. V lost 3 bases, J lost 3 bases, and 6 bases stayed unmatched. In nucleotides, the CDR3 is TGTGCCAGCAGCGGCGGACTAGCGGGAGGTAGTACAGATACGCAGTATTTT. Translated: CASSGGLAGGSTDTQYF.